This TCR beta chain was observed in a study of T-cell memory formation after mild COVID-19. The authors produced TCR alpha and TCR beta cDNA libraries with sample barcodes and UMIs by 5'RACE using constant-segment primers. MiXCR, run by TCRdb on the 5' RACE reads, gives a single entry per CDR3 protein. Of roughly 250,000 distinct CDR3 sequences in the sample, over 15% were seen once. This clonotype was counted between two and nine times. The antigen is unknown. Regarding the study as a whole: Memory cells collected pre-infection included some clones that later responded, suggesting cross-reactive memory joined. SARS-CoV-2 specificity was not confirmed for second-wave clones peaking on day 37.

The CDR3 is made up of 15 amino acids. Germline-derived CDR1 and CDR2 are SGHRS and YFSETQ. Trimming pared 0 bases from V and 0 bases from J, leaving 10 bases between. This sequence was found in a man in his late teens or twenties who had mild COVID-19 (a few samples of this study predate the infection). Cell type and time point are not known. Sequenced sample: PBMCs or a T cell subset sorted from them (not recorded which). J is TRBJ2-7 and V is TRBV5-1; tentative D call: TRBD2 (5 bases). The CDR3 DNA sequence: TGCGCCAGCAGCTTGGCCAGCGGAGGCTCCTACGAGCAGTACGTC. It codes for CASSLASGGSYEQYV.